What follows describes a single TCR beta chain. The target antigen is unknown. The data belong to a study of post-analysis software for immune sequencing data. There are 16 residues in the CDR3. Looked up from germline, CDR1 is SGHTA and CDR2 is FQGNSA. Trimming shortened V by 2 bases and J by 4 bases, and 17 bases separated the two germline ends. Unique molecular identifiers had been added to the TCR beta cDNA libraries. TCRdb called the PCR reads again in MiXCR, with one record for every CDR3 protein. The sample comprises 700,000 to 900,000 distinct CDR3 sequences, roughly 46% of which are singletons, and roughly 5% rests with the top ten. Findings and limits, study-wide: Batch-matched samples strongly co-clustered by F measure. Patients carried roughly 5 TRBV segments more frequently than controls did, and TRBV5-6, TRBV5-1 and TRBV20-1 were among them.

The rearrangement links TRBV7-2 to TRBJ1-1, with D possibly TRBD1 on 6 matching bases. The clonotype was recovered from a girl aged 10-17 years with multiple sclerosis. Input material: blood. The CDR3 reads CASSLRSREGGTEAFF. Here the CDR3 DNA reads TGTGCCAGCAGCTTAAGGAGTAGGGAAGGGGGCACTGAAGCTTTCTTT.